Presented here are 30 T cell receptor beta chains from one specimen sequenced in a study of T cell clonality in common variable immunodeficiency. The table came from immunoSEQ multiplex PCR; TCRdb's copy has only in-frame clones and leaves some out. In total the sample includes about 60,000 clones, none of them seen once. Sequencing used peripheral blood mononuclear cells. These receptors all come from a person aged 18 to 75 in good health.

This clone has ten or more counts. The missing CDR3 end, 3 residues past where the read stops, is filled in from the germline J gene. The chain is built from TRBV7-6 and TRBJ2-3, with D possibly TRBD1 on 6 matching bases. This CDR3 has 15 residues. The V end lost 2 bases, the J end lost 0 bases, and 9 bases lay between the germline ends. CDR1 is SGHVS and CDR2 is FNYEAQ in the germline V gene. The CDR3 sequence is CASSLWTASTDTQYF. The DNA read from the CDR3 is TGTGCCAGCAGCTTATGGACAGCCAGCACAGATACG.

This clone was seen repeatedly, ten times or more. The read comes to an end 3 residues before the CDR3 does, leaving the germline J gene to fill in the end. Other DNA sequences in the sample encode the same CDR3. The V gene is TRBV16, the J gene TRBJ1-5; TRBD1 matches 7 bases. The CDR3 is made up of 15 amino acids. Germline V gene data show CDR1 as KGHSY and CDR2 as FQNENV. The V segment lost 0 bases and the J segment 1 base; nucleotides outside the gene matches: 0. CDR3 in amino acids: CASSQSGQSNQPQHF. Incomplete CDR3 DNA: TGTGCCAGCAGCCAATCGGGACAGAGCAATCAGCCC. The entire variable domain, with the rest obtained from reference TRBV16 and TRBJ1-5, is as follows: GEEVAQTPKHLVRGEGQKAKLYCAPIKGHSYVFWYQQVLKNEFKFLISFQNENVFDETGMPKERFSAKCLPNSPCSLEIQATKLEDSAVYFCASSQSGQSNQPQHFGDGTRLSIL.

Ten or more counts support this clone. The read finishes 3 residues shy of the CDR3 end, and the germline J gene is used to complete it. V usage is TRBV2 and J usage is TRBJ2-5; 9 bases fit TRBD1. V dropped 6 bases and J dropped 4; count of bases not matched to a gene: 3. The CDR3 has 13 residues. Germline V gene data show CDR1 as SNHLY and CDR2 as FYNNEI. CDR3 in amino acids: CASRGTGIETQYF. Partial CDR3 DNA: TGTGCCAGCAGGGGGACAGGGATAGAGACC.

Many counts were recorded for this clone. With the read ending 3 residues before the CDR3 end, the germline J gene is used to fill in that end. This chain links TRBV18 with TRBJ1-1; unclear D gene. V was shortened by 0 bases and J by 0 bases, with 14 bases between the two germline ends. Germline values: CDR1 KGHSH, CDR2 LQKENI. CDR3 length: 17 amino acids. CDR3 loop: CASSPPITAIMNTEAFF. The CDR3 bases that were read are TGTGCCAGCTCACCACCGATTACAGCTATCATGAACACTGAA.

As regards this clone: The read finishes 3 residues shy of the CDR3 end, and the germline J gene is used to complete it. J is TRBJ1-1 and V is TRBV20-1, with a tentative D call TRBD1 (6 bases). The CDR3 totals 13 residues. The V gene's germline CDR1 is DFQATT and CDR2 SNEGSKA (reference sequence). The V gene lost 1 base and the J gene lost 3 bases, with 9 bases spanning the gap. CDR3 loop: CSARGGRDTEAFF. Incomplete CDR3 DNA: TGCAGTGCTAGAGGGGGGCGCGACACTGAA.

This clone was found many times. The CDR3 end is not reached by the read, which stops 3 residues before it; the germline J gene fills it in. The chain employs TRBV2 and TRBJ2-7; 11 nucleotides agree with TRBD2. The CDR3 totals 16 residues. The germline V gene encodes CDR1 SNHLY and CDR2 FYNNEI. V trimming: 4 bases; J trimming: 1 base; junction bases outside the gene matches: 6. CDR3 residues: CASSVSTSGSSYEQYF. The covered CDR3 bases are TGTGCCAGCAGTGTCTCAACTAGCGGGAGTTCCTACGAG.

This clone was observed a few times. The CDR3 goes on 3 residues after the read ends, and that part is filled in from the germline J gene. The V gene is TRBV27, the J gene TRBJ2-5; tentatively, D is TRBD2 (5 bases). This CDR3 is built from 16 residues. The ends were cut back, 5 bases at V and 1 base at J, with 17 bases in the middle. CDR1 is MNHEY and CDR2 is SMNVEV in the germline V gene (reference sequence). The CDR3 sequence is CASSPTYTGVQETQYF. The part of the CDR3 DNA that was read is TGTGCCAGCAGTCCAACCTATACCGGGGTCCAAGAGACC.

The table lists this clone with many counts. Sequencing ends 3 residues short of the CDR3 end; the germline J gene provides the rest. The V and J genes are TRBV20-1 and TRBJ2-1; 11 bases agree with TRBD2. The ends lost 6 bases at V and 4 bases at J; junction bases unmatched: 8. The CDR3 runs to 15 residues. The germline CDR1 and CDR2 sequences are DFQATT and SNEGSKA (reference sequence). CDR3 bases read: TGCAGTGCATACGTAGCGGGAGGGATGTACAATGAG. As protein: CSAYVAGGMYNE. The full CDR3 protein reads CSAYVAGGMYNEQFF.

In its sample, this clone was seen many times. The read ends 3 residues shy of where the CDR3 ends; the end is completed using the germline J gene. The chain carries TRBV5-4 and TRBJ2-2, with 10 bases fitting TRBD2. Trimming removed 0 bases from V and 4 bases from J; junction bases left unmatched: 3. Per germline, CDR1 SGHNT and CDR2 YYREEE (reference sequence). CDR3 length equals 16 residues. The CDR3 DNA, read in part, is TGTGCCAGCAGCTTGGCCATAGCGGGAGGCACCGGGGAG. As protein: CASSLAIAGGTGE. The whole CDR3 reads CASSLAIAGGTGELFF. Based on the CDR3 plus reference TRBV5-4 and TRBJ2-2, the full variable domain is ETGVTQSPTHLIKTRGQQVTLRCSSQSGHNTVSWYQQALGQGPQFIFQYYREEENGRGNFPPRFSGLQFPNYSSELNVNALELDDSALYLCASSLAIAGGTGELFFGEGSRLTVL.

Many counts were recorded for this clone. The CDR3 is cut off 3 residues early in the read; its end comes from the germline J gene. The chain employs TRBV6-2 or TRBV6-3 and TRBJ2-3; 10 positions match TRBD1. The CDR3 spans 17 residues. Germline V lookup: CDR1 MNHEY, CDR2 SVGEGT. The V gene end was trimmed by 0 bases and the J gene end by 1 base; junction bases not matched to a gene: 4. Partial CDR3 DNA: TGTGCCAGCAGTTACTCTCCCGGGACAGGGGGCACAGATACG. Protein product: CASSYSPGTGGTDT. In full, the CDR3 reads CASSYSPGTGGTDTQYF.

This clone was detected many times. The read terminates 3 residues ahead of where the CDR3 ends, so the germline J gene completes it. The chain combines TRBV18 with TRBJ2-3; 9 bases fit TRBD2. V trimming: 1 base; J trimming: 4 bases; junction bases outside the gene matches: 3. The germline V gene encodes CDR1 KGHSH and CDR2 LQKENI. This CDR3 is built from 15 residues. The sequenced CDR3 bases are TGTGCCAGCTCACCACTAGCGGGAGCGGCAGATACG. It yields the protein CASSPLAGAADT. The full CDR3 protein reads CASSPLAGAADTQYF.

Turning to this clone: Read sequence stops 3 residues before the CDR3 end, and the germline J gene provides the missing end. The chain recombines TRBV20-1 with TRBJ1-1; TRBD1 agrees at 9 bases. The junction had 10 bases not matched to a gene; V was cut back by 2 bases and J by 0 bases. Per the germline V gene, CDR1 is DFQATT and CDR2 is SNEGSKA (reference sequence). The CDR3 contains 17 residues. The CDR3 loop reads CSARPRYRGHMNTEAFF. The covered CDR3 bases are TGCAGTGCTAGACCCCGATACAGGGGGCATATGAACACTGAA.

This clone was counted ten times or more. The CDR3 is CASSPGTGSTDTQYF. The DNA read from the CDR3 is TGTGCCAGCAGCCCAGGGACAGGCAGCACAGATACG. The rearrangement links TRBV7-9 to TRBJ2-3, with 8 nucleotides matching TRBD1. Read data end 3 residues before the CDR3 end; the end is taken from the germline J gene. V lost 5 bases and J lost 0; bases outside the gene matches: 4. The CDR3 totals 15 residues. The V gene's germline CDR1 is SEHNR and CDR2 FQNEAQ (reference sequence).

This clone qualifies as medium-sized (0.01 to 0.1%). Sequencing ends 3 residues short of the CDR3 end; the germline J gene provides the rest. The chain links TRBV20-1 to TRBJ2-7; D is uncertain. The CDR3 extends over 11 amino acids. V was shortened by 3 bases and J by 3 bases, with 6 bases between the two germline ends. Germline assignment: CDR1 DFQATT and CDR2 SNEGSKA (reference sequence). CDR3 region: CSASLLYEQYF. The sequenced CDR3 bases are TGCAGTGCTAGCCTCCTCTACGAG.

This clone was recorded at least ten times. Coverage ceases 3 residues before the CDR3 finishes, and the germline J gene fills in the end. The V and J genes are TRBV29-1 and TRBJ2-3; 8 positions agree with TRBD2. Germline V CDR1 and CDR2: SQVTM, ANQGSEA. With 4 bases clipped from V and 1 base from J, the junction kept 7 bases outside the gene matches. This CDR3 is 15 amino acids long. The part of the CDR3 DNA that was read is TGCAGCGTTGCGCAGCGGGAGTACGGCACAGATACG. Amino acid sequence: CSVAQREYGTDT. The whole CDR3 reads CSVAQREYGTDTQYF.

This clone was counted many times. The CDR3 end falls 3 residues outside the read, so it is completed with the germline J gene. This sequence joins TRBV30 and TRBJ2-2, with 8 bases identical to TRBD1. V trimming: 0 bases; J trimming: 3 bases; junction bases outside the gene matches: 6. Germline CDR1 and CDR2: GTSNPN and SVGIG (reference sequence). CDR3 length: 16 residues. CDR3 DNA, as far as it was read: TGTGCCTGGAGTGTAGGACAGGGTTTGCACACCGGGGAG. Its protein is CAWSVGQGLHTGE. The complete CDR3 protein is CAWSVGQGLHTGELFF.

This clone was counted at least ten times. This chain's CDR3 is CSARSGGYSGNTIYF. CDR3 DNA, as far as it was read: TGCAGTGCTAGATCGGGGGGGTATTCTGGAAACACC. The chain joins TRBV20-1 to TRBJ1-3, with a possible D match to TRBD1 (5 bases). The sequence runs out 3 residues before the end of the CDR3; the remainder is reconstructed from the germline J gene. This CDR3 region has 15 residues. CDR1 is DFQATT and CDR2 is SNEGSKA in the germline V gene (reference sequence). Trimming removed 2 bases from V and 1 base from J, with 12 bases in between.

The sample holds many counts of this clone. The CDR3 reads CSAREGLAYSYNEQFF. CDR3 DNA (partial): TGCAGTGCTCGGGAGGGACTAGCTTACTCCTACAATGAG. The chain uses TRBV20-1 and TRBJ2-1; 9 bases line up with TRBD2. The sequenced fragment ends 3 residues before the CDR3 boundary, so the rest is inferred from the germline J gene. Germline V gene data show CDR1 as DFQATT and CDR2 as SNEGSKA (reference sequence). V gave up 5 bases and J gave up 0 bases; unmatched junction bases: 8. The CDR3 consists of 16 residues.

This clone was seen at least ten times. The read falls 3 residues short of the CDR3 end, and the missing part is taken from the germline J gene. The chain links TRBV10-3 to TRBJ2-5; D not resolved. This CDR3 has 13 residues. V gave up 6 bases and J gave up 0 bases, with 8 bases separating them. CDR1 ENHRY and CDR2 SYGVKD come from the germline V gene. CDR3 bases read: TGTGCCATCAGGCCTACGGACCAAGAGACC. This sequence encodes CAIRPTDQET. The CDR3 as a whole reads CAIRPTDQETQYF.

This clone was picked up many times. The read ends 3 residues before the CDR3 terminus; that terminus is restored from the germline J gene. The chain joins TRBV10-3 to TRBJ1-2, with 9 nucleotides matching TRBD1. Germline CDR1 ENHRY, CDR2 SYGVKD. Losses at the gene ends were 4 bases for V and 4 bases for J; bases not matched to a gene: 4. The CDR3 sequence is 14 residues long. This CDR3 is CAISGGQGGYGYTF. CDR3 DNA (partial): TGTGCCATCAGTGGGGGACAGGGTGGCTATGGC.

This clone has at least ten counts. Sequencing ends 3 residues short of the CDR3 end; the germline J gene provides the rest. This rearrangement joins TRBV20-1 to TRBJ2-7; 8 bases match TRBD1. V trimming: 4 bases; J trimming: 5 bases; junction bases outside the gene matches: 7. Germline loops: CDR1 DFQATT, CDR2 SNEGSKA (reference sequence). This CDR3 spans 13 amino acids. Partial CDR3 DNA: TGCAGTGCTATGAGGACAGGGCTGGACGAG. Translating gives CSAMRTGLDE. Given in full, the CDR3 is CSAMRTGLDEQYF.

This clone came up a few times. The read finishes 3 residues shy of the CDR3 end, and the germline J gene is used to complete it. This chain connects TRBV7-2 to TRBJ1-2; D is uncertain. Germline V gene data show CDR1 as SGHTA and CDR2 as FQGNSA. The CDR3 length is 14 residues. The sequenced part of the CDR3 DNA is TGTGCCAGCAGCAGCACTAGCAGTTCCTACGAC. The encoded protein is CASSSTSSSYD. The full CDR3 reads CASSSTSSSYDYTF.

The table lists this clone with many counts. CDR3 bases read: TGTGCCAGCAGCTTAGCGGGGGGGGACGAGACC. Translating gives CASSLAGGDET. The complete CDR3 reads CASSLAGGDETQYF. The chain carries TRBV7-3 and TRBJ2-5; 9 nucleotides agree with TRBD2. The CDR3 is cut off 3 residues early in the read; its end comes from the germline J gene. The CDR3 totals 14 residues. After removal of 2 bases from V and 5 bases from J, the junction contained 3 bases not matched to a gene. CDR1 and CDR2 from the germline V gene are SGHTA and FQGTGA.

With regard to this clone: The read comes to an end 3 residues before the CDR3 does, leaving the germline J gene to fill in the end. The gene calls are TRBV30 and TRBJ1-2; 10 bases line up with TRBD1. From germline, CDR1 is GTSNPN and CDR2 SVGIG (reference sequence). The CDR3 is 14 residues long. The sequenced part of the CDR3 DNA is TGTGCCTGGAAGGATGGGACAGGGGATCATGAC. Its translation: CAWKDGTGDHD. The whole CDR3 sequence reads CAWKDGTGDHDYTF.

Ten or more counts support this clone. The CDR3 loop reads CASSRDRVHNEQFF. The part of the CDR3 DNA that was read is TGTGCCAGCAGCCGGGACAGGGTCCACAATGAG. The chain uses TRBV5-5 and TRBJ2-1; 9 positions agree with TRBD1. The read is 3 residues too short to cover the CDR3 end, so that end is filled in from the germline J gene. V dropped 4 bases and J dropped 5; count of bases not matched to a gene: 4. Germline CDR1 and CDR2: SGHKS and YYEKEE (reference sequence). There are 14 residues in the CDR3.

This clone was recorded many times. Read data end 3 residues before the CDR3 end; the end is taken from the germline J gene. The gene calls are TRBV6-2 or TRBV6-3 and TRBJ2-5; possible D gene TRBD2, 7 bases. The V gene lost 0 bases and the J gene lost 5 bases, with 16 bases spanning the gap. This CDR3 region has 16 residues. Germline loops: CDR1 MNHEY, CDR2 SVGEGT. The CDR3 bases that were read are TGTGCCAGCAGTTACTCGAGGGGCGGGGGCGCGGAGACC. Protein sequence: CASSYSRGGGAET. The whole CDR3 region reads CASSYSRGGGAETQYF.

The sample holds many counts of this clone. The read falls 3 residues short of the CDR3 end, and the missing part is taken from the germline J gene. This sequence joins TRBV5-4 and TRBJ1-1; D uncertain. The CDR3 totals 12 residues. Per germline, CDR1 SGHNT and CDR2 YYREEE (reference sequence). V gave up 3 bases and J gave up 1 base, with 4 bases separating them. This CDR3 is CASSSKNTEAFF. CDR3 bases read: TGTGCCAGCAGCTCCAAGAACACTGAA.

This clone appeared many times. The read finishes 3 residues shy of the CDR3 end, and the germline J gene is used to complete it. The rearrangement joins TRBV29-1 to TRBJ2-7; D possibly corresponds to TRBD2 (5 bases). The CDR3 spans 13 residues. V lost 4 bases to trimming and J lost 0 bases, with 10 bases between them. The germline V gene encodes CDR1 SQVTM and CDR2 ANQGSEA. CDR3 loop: CSVGLTNSYEQYF. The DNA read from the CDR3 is TGCAGCGTTGGGCTGACTAACTCCTACGAG.

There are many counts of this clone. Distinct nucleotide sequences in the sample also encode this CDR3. The CDR3 is CASSWDSLFVNEQFF. CDR3 DNA (partial): TGTGCCAGTAGCTGGGACTCCCTATTTGTGAATGAG. The chain joins TRBV2 to TRBJ2-1, with a possible D match to TRBD2 (6 bases). The read ends 3 residues shy of where the CDR3 ends; the end is completed using the germline J gene. Per germline, CDR1 SNHLY and CDR2 FYNNEI. Deletions cut 9 bases from V and 7 bases from J, with 22 bases between. The CDR3 extends over 15 amino acids. The variable domain in full, with the rest retrieved from reference TRBV2 and TRBJ2-1, is EPEVTQTPSHQVTQMGQEVILRCVPISNHLYFYWYRQILGQKVEFLVSFYNNEISEKSEIFDDQFSVERPDGSNFTLKIRSTKLEDSAMYFCASSWDSLFVNEQFFGPGTRLTVL.

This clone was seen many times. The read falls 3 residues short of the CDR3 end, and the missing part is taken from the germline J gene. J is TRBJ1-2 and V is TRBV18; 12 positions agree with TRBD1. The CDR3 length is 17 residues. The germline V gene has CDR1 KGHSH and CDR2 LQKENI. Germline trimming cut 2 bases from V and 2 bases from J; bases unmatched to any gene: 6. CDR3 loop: CASSPGTGGAVNYGYTF. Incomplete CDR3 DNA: TGTGCCAGCTCACCAGGGACAGGGGGCGCGGTAAACTATGGC.